Following are 29 T cell receptor beta chains from one sample sequenced in a study of blood T cell repertoires in COVID-19 (TCRdb year 2020). Preparation of the library involved the immunoSEQ multiplex PCR assay. The table comes from immuneACCESS by way of TCRdb, which keeps in-frame sequences with V and J called. Part of the clones is missing from these tables; in studies checked, under half for an unresolved V gene and the rest for unknown reasons. Within this sample are some 220,000 clones, with approximately 80% of them counted one time only. The biggest ten clones account for about 8.9% of the sample. Sequences were obtained from peripheral blood. The receptor source for this set is a middle-aged man with active or convalescent COVID-19.

V is TRBV9 and J is TRBJ2-1, with D possibly matching TRBD2 (5 bases). Germline loops: CDR1 SGDLS, CDR2 YYNGEE. V dropped 1 base and J dropped 3 bases, with 8 bases sitting between them. This CDR3 is 14 amino acids long. The CDR3 is CASSVLGDYNEQFF. Written as DNA, the CDR3 is TGTGCCAGCAGCGTACTCGGGGACTACAATGAGCAGTTCTTC.

Points on this clone: The sample contains more than one DNA sequence encoding this CDR3. This rearrangement joins TRBV7-9 to TRBJ1-1, with 7 nucleotides matching TRBD1. With 5 bases clipped from V and 2 bases from J, the junction kept 2 bases outside the gene matches. From germline, CDR1 is SEHNR and CDR2 FQNEAQ (reference sequence). The CDR3 covers 13 residues. The CDR3: CASSRTGNTEAFF. In DNA, the CDR3 is TGTGCCAGCAGCCGGACAGGCAACACTGAAGCTTTCTTT.

J is TRBJ2-1 and V is TRBV4-1; D remains ambiguous. The V gene lost 4 bases and the J gene lost 3 bases, with 4 bases spanning the gap. The germline V gene has CDR1 MGHRA and CDR2 YSYEKL. CDR3 length: 12 amino acids. The CDR3 region is CASSLVYNEQFF. The DNA of the CDR3 is TGCGCCAGCAGCCTAGTCTACAATGAGCAGTTCTTC.

The chain recombines TRBV2 with TRBJ1-1; D is possibly TRBD1 (5 bases). V gave up 3 bases and J gave up 4 bases, with 12 bases separating them. Germline assignment: CDR1 SNHLY and CDR2 FYNNEI. The CDR3 totals 14 residues. CDR3 coding DNA: TGTGCCAGCAGTGACAGGGAGGACGGCACTGAAGCTTTCTTT. Translated, it gives CASSDREDGTEAFF.

The V gene is TRBV15, the J gene TRBJ1-3, with 7 bases matching TRBD1. The CDR3 covers 15 residues. Trimming at V came to 4 bases and at J to 4 bases, leaving 7 bases not matched to a gene. Germline CDR1 and CDR2: LNHNV and YYDKDF (reference sequence). The CDR3 DNA sequence: TGTGCCACCAGCATGACAGGGAGTCCGGGAAACACCATATATTTT. This sequence encodes CATSMTGSPGNTIYF.

This clone was detected only a few times. V and J are TRBV12-3 or TRBV12-4 and TRBJ2-1; D unresolved. Trimming removed 3 bases at V and 8 bases at J, with 5 bases between. The CDR3 totals 11 residues. For the CDR3, the DNA is TGTGCCAGCAGTTTTGGAGATGAGCAGTTCTTC. Protein sequence: CASSFGDEQFF.

Concerning this clone itself: Sequence at one end of the junction differs from germline and may be a read error. This sequence joins TRBV5-6 and TRBJ2-3, with 12 bases that match TRBD1. The CDR3 runs 12 residues. Germline V CDR1 and CDR2: SGHDT, YYEEEE. CDR3 coding DNA: TGTGCCAGCAGGTACGGGACAGGGGGCGAGGATTTT. Translated, it gives CASRYGTGGEDF.

The rearrangement links TRBV9 to TRBJ1-2; maybe TRBD1 (5 bases). With 2 bases removed from V and 8 bases from J, the gap between germline ends came to 13 bases. Germline loops: CDR1 SGDLS, CDR2 YYNGEE. The CDR3 has 13 amino acids. The CDR3: CASSVGQIQGYTF. The CDR3 coding sequence is TGTGCCAGCAGCGTCGGACAAATTCAAGGCTACACCTTC.

The rearrangement links TRBV2 to TRBJ2-5, with 12 bases aligning to TRBD1. This CDR3 has 15 amino acids. Germline values: CDR1 SNHLY, CDR2 FYNNEI. V lost 6 bases and J lost 5; bases outside the gene matches: 7. The DNA of the CDR3 is TGTGCCAGCAGGACAGGGACAGGGGGCACGGAGACCCAGTACTTC. It is translated as CASRTGTGGTETQYF. The full variable domain, with the rest looked up from reference TRBV2 and TRBJ2-5, is EPEVTQTPSHQVTQMGQEVILRCVPISNHLYFYWYRQILGQKVEFLVSFYNNEISEKSEIFDDQFSVERPDGSNFTLKIRSTKLEDSAMYFCASRTGTGGTETQYFGPGTRLLVL.

This rearrangement joins TRBV7-6 to TRBJ2-3; 10 nucleotides line up with TRBD1. This CDR3 comprises 18 residues. J gave up 3 bases and V 10 bases, and 19 bases lay outside the gene matches. Germline V lookup: CDR1 SGHVS, CDR2 FNYEAQ. CDR3 loop: CATSLLPGQGSQTDTQYF. CDR3 nucleotide sequence: TGTGCCACCTCCCTTCTTCCGGGACAGGGGTCGCAGACAGATACGCAGTATTTT. The full variable domain, its missing parts supplied by reference TRBV7-6 and TRBJ2-3, is GAGVSQSPRYKVTKRGQDVALRCDPISGHVSLYWYRQALGQGPEFLTYFNYEAQQDKSGLPNDRFSAERPEGSISTLTIQRTEQRDSAMYRCATSLLPGQGSQTDTQYFGPGTRLTVL.

DNA for the CDR3: TGTGCCAGCAGCCATAGTAGGGGTTCGAAGACCCAGTACTTC. Residues: CASSHSRGSKTQYF. The rearrangement joins TRBV3-1 (or the pseudogene TRBV3-2) to TRBJ2-5, with a tentative D call TRBD1 (5 bases). Per germline, CDR1 LGHDT and CDR2 YNNKEL (reference sequence). V was trimmed by 3 bases and J by 6 bases, leaving 14 bases between them. The CDR3 is made up of 14 amino acids.

The rearrangement joins TRBV5-1 to TRBJ1-4; 8 bases map to TRBD1. V shed 7 bases and J 0 bases; nucleotides not matched to a gene: 14. There are 18 residues in the CDR3. Germline assignment: CDR1 SGHRS and CDR2 YFSETQ. CDR3 loop: CASRPGQGALATNEKLFF. The CDR3 bases are TGCGCCAGCCGGCCGGGGCAGGGGGCCCTAGCAACTAATGAAAAACTGTTTTTT.

The chain combines TRBV20-1 with TRBJ1-1, with no clear D. V was trimmed by 0 bases and J by 9 bases, leaving 8 bases between them. The germline gives CDR1 DFQATT, CDR2 SNEGSKA (reference sequence). This CDR3 contains 11 residues. In DNA form, the CDR3 reads TGCAGTGCTAGAGATAACAGAAAAGCTTTCTTT. It is translated as CSARDNRKAFF.

The chain joins TRBV28 to TRBJ2-2, with D possibly matching TRBD1 (5 bases). The V gene's germline CDR1 is MDHEN and CDR2 SYDVKM. Trimming pared 1 base from V and 3 bases from J, leaving 12 bases between. This CDR3 region has 16 residues. CDR3 amino acids: CASSLSSLGDTGELFF. DNA for the CDR3: TGTGCCAGCAGTTTATCGTCCTTAGGGGACACCGGGGAGCTGTTTTTT.

Notes on this clone: Distinct nucleotide sequences in the sample also encode this CDR3. The chain links TRBV28 to TRBJ2-1; D perhaps matches TRBD2 (6 bases). Germline lookup yields CDR1 MDHEN and CDR2 SYDVKM. The CDR3 runs to 12 residues. V lost 6 bases and J lost 9, with 12 bases in between. CDR3 region: CASSLTRREQFF. CDR3 bases: TGTGCCAGCAGCCTGACTAGACGTGAGCAGTTCTTC.

This chain uses TRBV2 with TRBJ2-2, with 7 bases lining up with TRBD1. Germline V gene sequence: CDR1 SNHLY, CDR2 FYNNEI. This CDR3 contains 17 residues. V shed 3 bases, J shed 6 bases, and the junction held 13 bases outside the gene matches. The CDR3 nucleotides are TGTGCCAGCAGTGAGGGGGAGACAGGGTACGGATCCGGGGAGCTGTTTTTT. Protein: CASSEGETGYGSGELFF.

This chain links TRBV11-2 with TRBJ2-7; the match to TRBD1 covers 8 bases. This CDR3 contains 15 residues. V was pared by 5 bases and J by 0 bases, with 6 bases of the junction left unmatched. CDR1 and CDR2 (germline): SGHAT, FQNNGV. CDR3: CASSPDRGSSYEQYV. CDR3 in DNA: TGTGCCAGCAGCCCTGACAGGGGAAGCTCCTACGAGCAGTACGTC.

This chain's CDR3 is CASSRPGTGEGETQYF. In DNA form, the CDR3 reads TGTGCCAGCAGCCGCCCCGGGACAGGGGAGGGAGAGACCCAGTACTTC. The V call is TRBV28, the J call TRBJ2-5; 10 positions agree with TRBD1. The V gene end was trimmed by 6 bases and the J gene end by 4 bases; junction bases not matched to a gene: 11. The CDR3 runs 16 residues. Germline CDR1 MDHEN, CDR2 SYDVKM.

This chain joins TRBV24-1 and TRBJ2-5, with 7 bases matching TRBD1. From germline, CDR1 is KGHDR and CDR2 SFDVKD. V dropped 4 bases and J dropped 5; count of bases not matched to a gene: 9. The CDR3 length is 15 residues. CDR3 in DNA: TGTGCCACCAGTGACGCGACAGGGCCTGGGGAGACCCAGTACTTC. Residues: CATSDATGPGETQYF.

This clone has only one observation. The V and J genes are TRBV12-3 or TRBV12-4 and TRBJ1-4; no clear D gene. V was clipped by 7 bases and J by 3 bases, with 6 bases between them. CDR3 length equals 12 residues. For the CDR3, the DNA is TGTGCCAGCAACAGACCTAATGAAAAACTGTTTTTT. Protein product: CASNRPNEKLFF.

The V gene is TRBV27, the J gene TRBJ1-4; the match to TRBD1 covers 9 bases. The CDR3 is 15 amino acids. Germline CDR1 and CDR2: MNHEY and SMNVEV (reference sequence). Trimming took 3 bases from V and 5 from J; bases not matched to a gene: 4. CDR3 nucleotide sequence: TGTGCCAGCAGTTTCGGGACAGGGCGGAATGAAAAACTGTTTTTT. It codes for CASSFGTGRNEKLFF.

The rearrangement joins TRBV15 to TRBJ2-6; D ambiguous. Germline-derived CDR1 and CDR2 are LNHNV and YYDKDF (reference sequence). This CDR3 region has 16 residues. The V end was cut by 0 bases, the J end by 0 bases, with 6 bases between. CDR3 nucleotide sequence: TGTGCCACCAGCAGAGATGTTATCTCTGGGGCCAACGTCCTGACTTTC. Translated, it gives CATSRDVISGANVLTF.

The V gene is TRBV21-1, the J gene TRBJ1-6; TRBD1 is taken as the D call from the table, unchecked against the DNA. TRBV21-1 is noted as a pseudogene. The CDR3 is 20 residues long. The CDR3 spells CASSKAWGMWGSLQNSPLHF. CDR3 sequence (DNA): TGTGCCAGCAGCAAAGCATGGGGAATGTGGGGCAGCCTCCAAAATTCACCCCTCCACTTT.

This clone was picked up one time. The chain has TRBV18 and TRBJ2-1; the match to TRBD2 covers 14 bases. With V trimmed by 3 bases and J by 9 bases, 4 bases remained unmatched. The CDR3 has 15 residues. The germline V gene has CDR1 KGHSH and CDR2 LQKENI. This CDR3 is CASSPGTSGRAEQFF. The CDR3 coding sequence is TGTGCCAGCTCACCGGGGACTAGCGGGAGAGCTGAGCAGTTCTTC.

J is TRBJ2-2 and V is TRBV9; TRBD2 might be the D (5 bases). The germline V and J ends were trimmed by 4 bases and 5 bases, with 18 bases remaining between them. This CDR3 spans 16 amino acids. The germline V gene encodes CDR1 SGDLS and CDR2 YYNGEE. The CDR3 protein is CASSFSPARVTGELFF. Here the CDR3 DNA reads TGTGCCAGCAGCTTTAGTCCGGCGCGGGTGACCGGGGAGCTGTTTTTT. Looking up the rest from reference TRBV9 and TRBJ2-2 gives the full variable domain: DSGVTQTPKHLITATGQRVTLRCSPRSGDLSVYWYQQSLDQGLQFLIQYYNGEERAKGNILERFSAQQFPDLHSELNLSSLELGDSALYFCASSFSPARVTGELFFGEGSRLTVL.

The CDR3 is CASSYRDTGDYGYTF. The CDR3, as DNA: TGTGCCAGCAGTTACCGCGACACAGGGGACTATGGCTACACCTTC. The J gene is TRBJ1-2, the V gene TRBV6-2 or TRBV6-3, with TRBD1 identical over 7 bases. V lost 2 bases and J lost 3; bases outside the gene matches: 6. The CDR3 length is 15 residues. The germline V gene has CDR1 MNHEY and CDR2 SVGEGT.

The gene calls are TRBV29-1 and TRBJ2-5; D perhaps matches TRBD2 (6 bases). CDR3 length equals 12 residues. Germline V CDR1 and CDR2: SQVTM, ANQGSEA. V lost 4 bases to trimming and J lost 3 bases, with 9 bases between them. CDR3 DNA: TGCAGCGTTGCGGGACTTAAAGAGACCCAGTACTTC. It is translated as CSVAGLKETQYF.

The V and J genes are TRBV5-1 and TRBJ2-5; unclear D gene. The length of the CDR3 is 15 residues. The germline V gene has CDR1 SGHRS and CDR2 YFSETQ. Trimming cost V 1 base and J 0 bases, with 10 bases left between them. Here the CDR3 DNA reads TGCGCCAGCAGCTTGAGTGAGGTGTACCAAGAGACCCAGTACTTC. Amino acid sequence: CASSLSEVYQETQYF.

This clone has only a few counts. This CDR3 is also generated by other DNA sequences in the sample. V usage is TRBV3-1 (or the pseudogene TRBV3-2) and J usage is TRBJ2-1, with TRBD2 matching over 10 bases. V lost 1 base and J lost 4; bases outside the gene matches: 4. This CDR3 has 16 amino acids. Germline V gene data show CDR1 as LGHDT and CDR2 as YNNKEL (reference sequence). The CDR3 region has the DNA TGTGCCAGCAGCCAAGCCCCTAGCGGGAGATACAATGAGCAGTTCTTC. Its protein product is CASSQAPSGRYNEQFF.